This T cell receptor (beta chain) was retrieved from a study of T cells expressing NK-cell markers. CDR1 is MNHEY, CDR2 SMNVEV, per germline (reference sequence). The length of the CDR3 is 16 residues. Following a re-call of the 5' RACE reads, TCRdb has one entry per CDR3 protein and lacks DNA. The sample has 500,000 to 700,000 distinct CDR3 sequences; the top ten hold under 4.5%. This chain connects TRBV27 to TRBJ2-1. The source material was blood T cells: a sorted CD56 or NKG2C T cell subset, CD4+ or CD8+ T cells, or bulk PBMC T cells (not recorded which). The sequence was obtained from a man younger than 35 in good health. The CDR3 sequence: CASSLSIGPLGNEQFF.